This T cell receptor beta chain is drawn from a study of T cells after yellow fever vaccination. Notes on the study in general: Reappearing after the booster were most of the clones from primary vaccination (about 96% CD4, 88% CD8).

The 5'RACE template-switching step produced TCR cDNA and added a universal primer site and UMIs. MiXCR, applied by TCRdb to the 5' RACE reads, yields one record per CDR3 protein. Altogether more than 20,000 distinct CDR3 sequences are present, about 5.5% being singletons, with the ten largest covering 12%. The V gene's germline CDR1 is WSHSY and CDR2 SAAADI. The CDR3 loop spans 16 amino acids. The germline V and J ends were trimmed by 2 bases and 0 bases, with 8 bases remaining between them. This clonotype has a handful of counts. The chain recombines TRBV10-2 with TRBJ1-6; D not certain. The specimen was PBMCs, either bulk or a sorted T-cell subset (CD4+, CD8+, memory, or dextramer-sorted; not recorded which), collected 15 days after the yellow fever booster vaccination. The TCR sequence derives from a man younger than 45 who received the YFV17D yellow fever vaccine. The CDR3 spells CASSEGESSYNSPLHF. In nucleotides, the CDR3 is TGCGCCAGCAGTGAGGGCGAGAGCTCCTATAATTCACCCCTCCACTTT.